This T cell receptor (beta chain) was obtained from a study of blood T cell repertoires in COVID-19 (TCRdb year 2020). Concerning the study at large: Collaborator samples came from the United States, Italy and Spain and covered acute and convalescent phases of COVID-19. The material from the prospective study consisted of cDNA or gDNA derived from T cells, B-cell-depleted T cells, or PBMCs. The dataset comprised deeply sampled blood TCRbeta repertoires from subjects exposed to, actively infected with, or recovered from COVID-19. The repertoires were released in a freely available public database intended as a resource for research on the immune response to SARS-CoV-2. Samples came from the ongoing ImmuneRACE study (first 160 participants) plus 1,254 subjects from 6 global collaborators. The sample metadata nearly always contained a de-identified subject ID, COVID-19 status, age in years and sex. HLA class I and class II types, where available, came from metadata supplied by the sample provider rather than from assay-based typing. General conclusions and limits of the study: How much clinical and demographic metadata was included differed by source and by participant, and the metadata was provided uncurated.

TCRbeta CDR3 regions were amplified from genomic DNA by means of the immunoSEQ Assay, a bias-controlled multiplex PCR. The study's own analysis went as follows. Nucleated cell counts per sample were estimated from amplification of reference gene primers within the assay. Sequence reads were collapsed and filtered to measure the absolute abundance of every unique TCRbeta CDR3 rearrangement. Productive Simpson clonality was computed per sample as the square root of Simpson's diversity index over productive rearrangements. TCRdb took over this immuneACCESS table, retaining in-frame rearrangements with V and J assigned. Such tables are incomplete; in checked studies, under half of the missing clones stem from an unresolved V gene, and the remainder is unexplained. That table supplies the V and J calls and clone size; D and trimming were determined from the DNA. In all, the sample holds approximately 50,000 clones, and more than 90% of those were seen once. Approximately 4% of the sample is held by the ten biggest clonotypes.

Each collaborating institution followed its own protocols to collect whole blood in K2EDTA tubes. For TCRbeta analysis, collaborator samples were shipped as frozen whole blood, as isolated PBMCs, or as DNA extracted from either sample type. A distance of 16 bases separates the germline ends of V and J, which lose 6 bases and 4 bases respectively. The germline V gene (reference sequence) provides CDR1 LGHDT and CDR2 YNNKEL. The cysteine opens and the phenylalanine closes a CDR3 of 14 amino acids. The sequence is cut down to CDR3 DNA, 42 bases in frame from base 1. Worth noting for this clone: This receptor's antigen is unknown. Within one base of it there is no much larger clone, and no base qualities were kept.

The TCR was taken from a human donor in a cohort sampled during active COVID-19. The chain uses TRBV3-1 (or the pseudogene TRBV3-2) and TRBJ2-7; the D gene is perhaps TRBD2, from 5 matching bases. Input material: peripheral blood. The CDR3 loop reads CASSHTRIGYEQYF. The base sequence is TGTGCCAGCAGTCATACTAGGATAGGGTACGAGCAGTACTTC.